This TCR beta chain was identified during a study of blood T cells in healthy people across ages. Study-wide results and caveats: Expanded clonotype shifts may have been confounded, as the donors had an unknown CMV status. Since the PBMCs were unsorted, naive and antigen-experienced cells could not be conclusively compared. Correlation between TCR beta diversity and naive T cell percentage was strong.

The sample holds a few counts of this clonotype. Its antigen is unidentified. The authors ran a second PCR of roughly 6 to 12 cycles using a sample-barcoded 5' primer and a J-beta primer mix. Each CDR3 protein is one row after TCRdb ran MiXCR on the 5' RACE reads. The repertoire holds over 600,000 distinct CDR3 sequences, around 20% seen once, with around 3.4% in the top ten. Healthy individuals of Caucasian origin from Russia, aged about 6 to 95, served as donors. This CDR3 region has 14 residues. Germline V gene data show CDR1 as SNHLY and CDR2 as FYNNEI. The V and J genes are TRBV2 and TRBJ2-5, with 7 positions matching TRBD1. The J call may be wrong; the DNA end is better matched by TRBJ2-7. Sequencing used blood. The receptor's source is a man aged 70-80 years in good health. CDR3 coding DNA: TGTGCCAGCAGTGGGGCAGGGGGATCCTACGAGCAGTACTTC. Amino acids: CASSGAGGSYEQYF.